This T cell receptor beta chain was captured by sequencing in a study of metastatic and nonmetastatic thyroid tumors. This CDR3 comprises 13 residues. Trimming left V 1 base short and J 6 bases short, with 8 bases between. Germline V gives CDR1 LNHDA, CDR2 SQIVND (reference sequence). Every patient was untreated before thyroid surgery. TCRdb ran MiXCR on the PCR reads. The table lists around 50,000 clones, 25% to 30% of them singletons, with more than 15% in the top ten. This chain uses TRBV19 with TRBJ2-3; D ambiguous. The sequence came from a female donor with papillary thyroid cancer or a benign thyroid nodule (not recorded which). Some clones in this sample may be carry-over from other donors' samples. The specimen sequenced was blood. This chain's CDR3 is CASSIAAVDTQYF. The CDR3 region has the DNA TGTGCCAGTAGTATAGCGGCGGTGGATACGCAGTATTTT. The full variable domain, in which reference TRBV19 and TRBJ2-3 provide the parts outside the CDR3, is DGGITQSPKYLFRKEGQNVTLSCEQNLNHDAMYWYRQDPGQGLRLIYYSQIVNDFQKGDIAEGYSVSREKKESFPLTVTSAQKNPTAFYLCASSIAAVDTQYFGPGTRLTVL.